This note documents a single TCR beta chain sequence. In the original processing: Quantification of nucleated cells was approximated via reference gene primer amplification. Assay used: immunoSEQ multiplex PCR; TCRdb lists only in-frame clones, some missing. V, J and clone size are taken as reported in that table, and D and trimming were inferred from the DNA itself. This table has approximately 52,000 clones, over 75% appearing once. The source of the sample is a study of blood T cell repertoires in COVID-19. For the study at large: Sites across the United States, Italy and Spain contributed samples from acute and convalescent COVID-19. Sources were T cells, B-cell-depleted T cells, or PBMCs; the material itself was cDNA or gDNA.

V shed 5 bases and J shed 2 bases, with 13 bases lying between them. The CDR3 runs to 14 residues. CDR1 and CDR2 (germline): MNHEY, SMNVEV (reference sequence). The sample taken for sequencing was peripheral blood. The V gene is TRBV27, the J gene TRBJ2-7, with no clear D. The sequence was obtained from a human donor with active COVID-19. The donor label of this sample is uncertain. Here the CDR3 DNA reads TGTGCCAGCAGTGAAACAGAAAATGCCTACGAGCAGTACTTC. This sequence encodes CASSETENAYEQYF.